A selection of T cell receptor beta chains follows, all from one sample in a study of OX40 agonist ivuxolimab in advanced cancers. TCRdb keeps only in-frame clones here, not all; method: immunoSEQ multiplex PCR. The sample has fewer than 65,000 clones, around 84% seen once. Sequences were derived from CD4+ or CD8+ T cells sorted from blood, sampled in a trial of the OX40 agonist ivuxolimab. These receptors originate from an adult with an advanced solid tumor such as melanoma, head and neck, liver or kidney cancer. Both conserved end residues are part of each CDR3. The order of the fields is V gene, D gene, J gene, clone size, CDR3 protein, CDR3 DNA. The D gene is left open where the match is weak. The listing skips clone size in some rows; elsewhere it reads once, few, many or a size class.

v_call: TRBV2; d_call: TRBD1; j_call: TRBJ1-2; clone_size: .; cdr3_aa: CASSEVVRRRGQGYTF; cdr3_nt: TGTGCCAGCAGTGAAGTAGTCCGCCGGAGGGGGCAGGGCTACACCTTC
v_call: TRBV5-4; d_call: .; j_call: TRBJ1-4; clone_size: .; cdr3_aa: CASSLRAGGSNEKLFF; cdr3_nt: TGTGCCAGCAGCTTGCGGGCCGGAGGGTCTAATGAAAAACTGTTTTTT
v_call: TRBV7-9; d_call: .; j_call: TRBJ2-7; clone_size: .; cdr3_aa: CASSLVLEGEQYF; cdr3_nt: TGTGCCAGCAGCTTAGTTCTTGAGGGCGAGCAGTACTTC
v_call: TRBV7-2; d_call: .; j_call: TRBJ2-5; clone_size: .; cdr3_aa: CASSPPGANKETQYF; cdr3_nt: TGTGCCAGCAGCCCCCCGGGGGCAAATAAAGAGACCCAGTACTTC
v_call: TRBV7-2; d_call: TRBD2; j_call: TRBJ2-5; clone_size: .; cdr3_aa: CASSQGLAGIQETQYF; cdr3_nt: TGTGCCAGCAGCCAGGGCCTAGCGGGGATACAAGAGACCCAGTACTTC
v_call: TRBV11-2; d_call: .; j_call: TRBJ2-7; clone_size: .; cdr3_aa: CASSLNSLGEQYF; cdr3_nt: TGTGCCAGCAGCTTAAACAGTCTCGGCGAGCAGTACTTC
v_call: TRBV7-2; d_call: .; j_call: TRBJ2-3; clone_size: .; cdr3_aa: CASSLVGVRDTQYF; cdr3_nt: TGTGCCAGCAGCTTAGTCGGGGTTCGGGATACGCAGTATTTT
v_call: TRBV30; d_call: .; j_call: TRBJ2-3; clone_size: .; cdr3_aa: CACGLPSTDTQYF; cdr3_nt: TGTGCCTGCGGACTGCCTAGCACAGATACGCAGTATTTT
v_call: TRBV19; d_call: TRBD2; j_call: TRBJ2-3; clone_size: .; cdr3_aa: CASNRGGSALSDTQYF; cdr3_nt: TGTGCCAGTAACCGGGGGGGGAGCGCCCTCTCAGATACGCAGTATTTT
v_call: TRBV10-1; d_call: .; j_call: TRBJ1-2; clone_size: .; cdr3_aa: CASSDNTNYGYTF; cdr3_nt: TGCGCCAGCAGTGATAACACTAACTATGGCTACACCTTC
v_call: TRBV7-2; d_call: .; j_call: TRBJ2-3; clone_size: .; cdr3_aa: CASSLGIYTDTQYF; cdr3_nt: TGTGCCAGCAGCTTAGGGATTTACACAGATACGCAGTATTTT
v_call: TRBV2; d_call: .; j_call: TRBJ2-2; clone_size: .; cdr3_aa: CASSERQLTGELFF; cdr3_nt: TGTGCCAGCAGTGAGAGACAGCTCACCGGGGAGCTGTTTTTT
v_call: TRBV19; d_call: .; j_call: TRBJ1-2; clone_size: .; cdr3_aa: CASQLEDGSYGYTF; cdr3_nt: TGTGCCAGCCAACTTGAAGACGGGAGCTATGGCTACACCTTC
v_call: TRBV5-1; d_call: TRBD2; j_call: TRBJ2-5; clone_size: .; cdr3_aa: CASSPAGTSGETQYF; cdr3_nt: TGCGCCAGCAGCCCCGCCGGGACTAGCGGAGAGACCCAGTACTTC
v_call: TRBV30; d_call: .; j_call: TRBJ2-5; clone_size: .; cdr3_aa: CAWSDPLAEVQETQYF; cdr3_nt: TGTGCCTGGAGTGACCCCCTTGCGGAAGTTCAAGAGACCCAGTACTTC
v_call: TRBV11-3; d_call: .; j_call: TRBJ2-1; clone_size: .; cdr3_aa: CASSLASGSSYNEQFF; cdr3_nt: TGTGCCAGCAGCTTAGCGAGCGGAAGCTCCTACAATGAGCAGTTCTTC
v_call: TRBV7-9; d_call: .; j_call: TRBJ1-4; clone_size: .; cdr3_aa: CASSLGQGTWEKLFF; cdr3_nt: TGTGCCAGCAGCTTAGGTCAGGGTACGTGGGAAAAACTGTTTTTT
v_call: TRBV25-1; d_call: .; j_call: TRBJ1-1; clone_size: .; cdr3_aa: CASIARGEAFF; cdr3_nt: TGTGCCAGCATCGCCCGTGGTGAAGCTTTCTTT
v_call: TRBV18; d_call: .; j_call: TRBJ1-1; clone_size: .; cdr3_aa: CASSPPPRQTNTEAFF; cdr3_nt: TGTGCCAGCTCACCACCTCCCAGGCAGACTAACACTGAAGCTTTCTTT
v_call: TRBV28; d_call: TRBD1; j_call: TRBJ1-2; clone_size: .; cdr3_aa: CAITDRAYGYTF; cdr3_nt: TGTGCCATCACCGACAGGGCCTATGGCTACACCTTC
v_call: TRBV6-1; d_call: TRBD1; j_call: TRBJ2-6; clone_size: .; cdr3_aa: CASSPNRGGANVLTF; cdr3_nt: TGTGCCAGCAGTCCAAACAGGGGTGGGGCCAACGTCCTGACTTTC
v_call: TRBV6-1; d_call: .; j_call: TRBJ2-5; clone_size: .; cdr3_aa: CASSESTGSQETQYF; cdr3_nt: TGTGCCAGCAGTGAAAGTACCGGCAGCCAAGAGACCCAGTACTTC
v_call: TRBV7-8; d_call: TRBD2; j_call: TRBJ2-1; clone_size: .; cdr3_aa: CASSPRLAGGYNEQFF; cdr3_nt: TGTGCCAGCAGCCCCCGACTAGCGGGAGGATACAATGAGCAGTTCTTC
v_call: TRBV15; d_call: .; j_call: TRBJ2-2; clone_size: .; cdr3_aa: CATSRGASRNTGELFF; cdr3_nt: TGTGCCACCAGCAGAGGGGCCTCTAGAAACACCGGGGAGCTGTTTTTT
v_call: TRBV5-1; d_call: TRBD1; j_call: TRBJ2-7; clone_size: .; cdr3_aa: CASKGQGASYEQYF; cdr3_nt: TGCGCCAGCAAGGGACAGGGGGCCTCCTACGAGCAGTACTTC
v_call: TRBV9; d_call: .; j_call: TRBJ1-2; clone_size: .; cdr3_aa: CASSVGYRVSKGYTF; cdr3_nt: TGTGCCAGCAGCGTAGGATATAGGGTCTCGAAGGGCTACACCTTC
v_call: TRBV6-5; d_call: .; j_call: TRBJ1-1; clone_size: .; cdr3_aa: CASSYLGGVGTEAFF; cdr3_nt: TGTGCCAGCAGTTACTTAGGGGGAGTGGGCACTGAAGCTTTCTTT
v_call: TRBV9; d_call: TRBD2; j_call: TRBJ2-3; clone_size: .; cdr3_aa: CASTPSGTSTDTQYF; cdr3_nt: TGTGCCAGCACCCCTAGCGGGACTAGCACAGATACGCAGTATTTT
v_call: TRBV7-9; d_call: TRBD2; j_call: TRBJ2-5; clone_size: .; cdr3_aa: CASSLGVAGMETQYF; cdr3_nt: TGTGCCAGCAGCTTAGGAGTAGCGGGGATGGAGACCCAGTACTTC
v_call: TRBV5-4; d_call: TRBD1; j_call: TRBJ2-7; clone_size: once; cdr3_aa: CASSWDRGAVGEQYF; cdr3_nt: TGTGCCAGCAGCTGGGACAGGGGTGCCGTTGGAGAGCAGTACTTC
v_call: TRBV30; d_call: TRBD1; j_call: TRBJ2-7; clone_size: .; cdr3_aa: CAWTGTGAYEQYF; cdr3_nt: TGTGCCTGGACCGGGACAGGGGCCTACGAGCAGTACTTC
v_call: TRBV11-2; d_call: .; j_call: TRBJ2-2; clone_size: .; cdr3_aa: CASSFGGELFF; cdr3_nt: TGTGCCAGCAGCTTCGGCGGGGAGCTGTTTTTT
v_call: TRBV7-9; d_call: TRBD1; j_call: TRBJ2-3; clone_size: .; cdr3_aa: CASSLAQGAGDTQYF; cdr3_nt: TGTGCCAGCAGCTTAGCGCAGGGGGCCGGAGATACGCAGTATTTT
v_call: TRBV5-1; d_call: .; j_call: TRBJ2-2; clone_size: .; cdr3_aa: CASSLVGSGRELFF; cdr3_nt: TGCGCCAGCAGCTTGGTAGGCTCTGGCCGGGAGCTGTTTTTT
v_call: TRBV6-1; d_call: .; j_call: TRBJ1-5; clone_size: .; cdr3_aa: CASSVGRFYSNQPQHF; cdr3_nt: TGTGCCAGCAGTGTAGGTAGATTTTATAGCAATCAGCCCCAGCATTTT
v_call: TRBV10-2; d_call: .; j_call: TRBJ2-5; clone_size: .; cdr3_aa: CASSPGEETQYF; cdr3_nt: TGCGCCAGCAGCCCCGGGGAGGAGACCCAGTACTTC
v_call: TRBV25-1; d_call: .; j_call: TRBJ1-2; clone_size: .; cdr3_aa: CASSESLGAGGYTF; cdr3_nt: TGTGCCAGCAGTGAATCCCTGGGGGCTGGCGGCTACACCTTC
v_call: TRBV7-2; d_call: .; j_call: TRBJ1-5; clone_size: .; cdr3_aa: CASRLGGNQPQHF; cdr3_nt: TGTGCCAGCAGATTAGGGGGCAATCAGCCCCAGCATTTT
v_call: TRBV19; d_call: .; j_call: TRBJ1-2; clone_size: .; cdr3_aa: CASTPTDLNYGYTF; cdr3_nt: TGTGCCAGTACCCCGACAGACCTTAACTATGGCTACACCTTC
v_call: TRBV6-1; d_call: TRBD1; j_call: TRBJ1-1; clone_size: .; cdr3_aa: CASRDRQGARDEAFF; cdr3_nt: TGTGCCAGCAGGGATAGACAGGGGGCGCGAGATGAAGCTTTCTTT
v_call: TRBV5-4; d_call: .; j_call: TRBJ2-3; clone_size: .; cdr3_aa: CASSLDRASTDTQYF; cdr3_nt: TGTGCCAGCAGCTTGGACAGGGCAAGCACAGATACGCAGTATTTT